This paragraph reports one T cell receptor (beta chain). The antigen is not known. Here immunoSEQ multiplex PCR was the method, and the copy in TCRdb shows in-frame clones only, minus some. The data hold 70,000 to 80,000 clones, with roughly 85% observed a single time. This specimen comes from a study of OX40 agonist ivuxolimab in advanced cancers. Patients were excluded for autoimmune disease history or systemic immunosuppression. Patients had blood sampled at baseline and again on cycle 4 day 1 and cycle 7 day 1. CDR3 length equals 14 residues. Trimming left V 3 bases short and J 1 base short, with 8 bases between. CDR1 is MDHEN and CDR2 is SYDVKM in the germline V gene. Study-wide results and limits: The study observed clonal expansion of CD4+ and CD8+ blood T cells by week 6 at 0.1 to 3.0 mg/kg. Among some nonresponders, normalized T-cell clonal expansion was also low.

The chain recombines TRBV28 with TRBJ2-3, with D uncertain. Material: CD4+ or CD8+ T cells sorted from blood, obtained in a trial of the OX40 agonist ivuxolimab. The TCR originated in an adult with an advanced solid tumor such as melanoma, head and neck, liver or kidney cancer. DNA for the CDR3: TGTGCCAGCAGTTTCTTGGTCCGCACAGATACGCAGTATTTT. It encodes CASSFLVRTDTQYF.